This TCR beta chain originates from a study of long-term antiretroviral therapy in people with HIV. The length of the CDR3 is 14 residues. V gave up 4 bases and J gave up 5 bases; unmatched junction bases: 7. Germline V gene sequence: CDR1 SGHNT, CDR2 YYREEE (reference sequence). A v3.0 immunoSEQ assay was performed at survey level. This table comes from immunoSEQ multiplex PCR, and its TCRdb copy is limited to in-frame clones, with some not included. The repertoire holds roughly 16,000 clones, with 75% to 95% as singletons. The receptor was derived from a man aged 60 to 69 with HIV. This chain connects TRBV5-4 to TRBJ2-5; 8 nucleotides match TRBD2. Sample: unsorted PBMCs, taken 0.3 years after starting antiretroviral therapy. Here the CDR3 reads CASSPGTRSETQYF. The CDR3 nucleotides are TGTGCCAGCAGCCCCGGGACTAGATCCGAGACCCAGTACTTC.